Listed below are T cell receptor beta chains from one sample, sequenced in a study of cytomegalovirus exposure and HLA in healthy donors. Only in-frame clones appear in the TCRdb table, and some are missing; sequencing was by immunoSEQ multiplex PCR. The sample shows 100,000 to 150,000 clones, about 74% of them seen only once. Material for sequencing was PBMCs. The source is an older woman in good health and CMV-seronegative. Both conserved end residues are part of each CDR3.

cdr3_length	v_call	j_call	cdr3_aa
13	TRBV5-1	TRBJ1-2	CASSYGQGNGYTF
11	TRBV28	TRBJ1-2	CASHVGGGYTF
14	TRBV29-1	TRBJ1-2	CSVSAQGGPYGYTF
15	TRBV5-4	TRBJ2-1	CASSPPASGYNEQFF
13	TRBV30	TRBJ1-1	CAWSVGGGTEAFF
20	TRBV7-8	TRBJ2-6	CASSSGTGGGVGSGANVLTF
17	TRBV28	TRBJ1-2	CASSFWGRGRGFPGYTF
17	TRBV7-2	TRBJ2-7	CASSSGSVLAGAYEQYF
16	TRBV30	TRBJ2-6	CALHRDRTTGANVLTF
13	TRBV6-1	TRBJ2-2	CASDIGSVRELFF
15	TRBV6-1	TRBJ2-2	CASSEPTGNTGELFF
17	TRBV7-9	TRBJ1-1	CASSSLPSTGGNTEAFF
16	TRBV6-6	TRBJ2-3	CASSFEGQGATDTQYF
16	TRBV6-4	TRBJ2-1	CASSDGPGQGASEQFF
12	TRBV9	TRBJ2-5	CASQGYQETQYF
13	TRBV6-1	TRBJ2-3	CASSEYSTDTQYF
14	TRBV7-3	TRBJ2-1	CASSLMGRGNEQFF
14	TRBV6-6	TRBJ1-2	CASRVAGVSYGYTF
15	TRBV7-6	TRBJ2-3	CASSLGRRTTDTQYF
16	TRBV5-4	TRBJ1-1	CASSLGTGGGSTEAFF
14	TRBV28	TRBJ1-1	CASSLPSGRTEAFF
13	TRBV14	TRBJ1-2	CASSLVGASGYTF
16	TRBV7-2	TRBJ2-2	CASSPRGGSPPGELFF
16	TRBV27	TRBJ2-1	CASSLWTGSTYNEQFF
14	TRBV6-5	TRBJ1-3	CASSYSTGGNTIYF
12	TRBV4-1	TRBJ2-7	CASSQDGHEQYF
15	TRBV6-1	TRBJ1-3	CASSKERGSGNTIYF
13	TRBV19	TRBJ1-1	CASTPPQGREAFF
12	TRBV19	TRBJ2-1	CASSMELGEQFF
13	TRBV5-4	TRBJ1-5	CASSQGNNQPQHF
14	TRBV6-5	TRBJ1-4	CASGFTDSRRKLFF
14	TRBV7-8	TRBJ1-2	CASSTNRGRDGYTF
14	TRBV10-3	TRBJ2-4	CAIGSGVGLYNQYF
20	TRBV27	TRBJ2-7	CASKSPTCPDRQYVLYEQYF
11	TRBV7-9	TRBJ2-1	CASSSPNEQFF
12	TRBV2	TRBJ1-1	CASSNGVTEAFF
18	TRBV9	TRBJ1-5	CASSRGAGGVFGNQPQHF
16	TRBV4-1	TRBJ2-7	CASSRPDGQGAHEQYF
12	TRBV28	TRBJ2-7	CASSLSTYEQYF
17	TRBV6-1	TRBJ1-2	CASSGGGGTGFNYGYTF
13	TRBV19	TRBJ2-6	CASSIVGANVLTF
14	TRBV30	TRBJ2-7	CAWSPIGGLYEQYF
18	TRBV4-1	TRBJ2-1	CASSQDPASRSPPHEQFF